The present TCR beta chain was sequenced within a study of T-cell memory formation after mild COVID-19. In the study overall: The two donors had largely donor-specific TCR clusters. Overall study results and limits: Among clones contracting day 15 to 85, CD4/CD8 was balanced, whereas later expanders leaned CD4+. Of the contracting clones, CD4+ ones lay mainly in CM and EM, and CD8+ ones in EMRA.

MiXCR, applied by TCRdb to the 5' RACE reads, yields one record per CDR3 protein. This sample yields approximately 500,000 distinct CDR3 sequences, of which 25% are seen a single time; around 13% belongs to the top ten. Comments on this clonotype: Its target is not known.

The CDR3 sequence is 15 residues long. The V and J ends lost 5 bases and 0 bases respectively, with 11 bases between them. Per the germline V gene, CDR1 is SGHRS and CDR2 is YFSETQ. What was sequenced was PBMCs or a T cell subset sorted from them (not recorded which). The sequence was obtained from an adult woman who had mild COVID-19 (a few samples of this study predate the infection). Cell type and time point are not known. This chain connects TRBV5-1 to TRBJ2-2, with D maybe TRBD1 (7 bases). CDR3 sequence: CASRAGQPNTGELFF. DNA of the CDR3: TGCGCCAGCAGGGCGGGACAGCCGAACACCGGGGAGCTGTTTTTT. The full variable domain, its missing parts supplied by reference TRBV5-1 and TRBJ2-2, is KAGVTQTPRYLIKTRGQQVTLSCSPISGHRSVSWYQQTPGQGLQFLFEYFSETQRNKGNFPGRFSGRQFSNSRSEMNVSTLELGDSALYLCASRAGQPNTGELFFGEGSRLTVL.